This TCR beta chain was documented in a study of T cell responses to AZD1222 COVID-19 vaccine. Findings and limits, study-wide: All repertoire sampling was performed exclusively after the peak T cell response. Reports say nearly half of spike-specific TCRs go after unmutated variant regions.

Measured with immunoSEQ multiplex PCR; TCRdb has only the in-frame clones, and not every one. The table lists 150,000 to 200,000 clones, about 86% of them singletons. Germline lookup yields CDR1 PRHDT and CDR2 FYEKMQ (reference sequence). This CDR3 is built from 16 residues. The V end was cut by 2 bases, the J end by 0 bases, with 12 bases between. Comments on this clone: What it recognizes is unknown.

V is TRBV13 and J is TRBJ2-3; tentatively, D is TRBD2 (6 bases). This receptor was obtained from an adult who received the AZD1222 COVID-19 vaccine. Source: peripheral blood, taken 28 days after the second AZD1222 dose. The CDR3 sequence: CASSLKAGTSTDTQYF. CDR3 coding DNA: TGTGCCAGCAGCTTAAAGGCCGGGACTAGCACAGATACGCAGTATTTT. Together with reference TRBV13 and TRBJ2-3, the CDR3 gives the full variable domain: AAGVIQSPRHLIKEKRETATLKCYPIPRHDTVYWYQQGPGQDPQFLISFYEKMQSDKGSIPDRFSAQQFSDYHSELNMSSLELGDSALYFCASSLKAGTSTDTQYFGPGTRLTVL.